One sample yielded the 23 T cell receptor beta chains listed below, sequenced in a study of cytomegalovirus exposure and HLA in healthy donors. Researchers ran the PCR with 60 Vbeta and 13 Jbeta primers. TCRdb's table, derived via immunoSEQ multiplex PCR, lists solely in-frame clones and lacks some. The data hold some 200,000 clones, with around 80% observed a single time. The sample was PBMCs. Every receptor here comes from a woman younger than 30 in good health and CMV-seronegative.

CDR3 in amino acids: CASSEGAGYMNTEAFF. For the CDR3, the DNA is TGTGCCAGCAGTGAAGGGGCAGGATACATGAACACTGAAGCTTTCTTT. The chain recombines TRBV2 with TRBJ1-1; D is undetermined. The CDR3 extends over 16 amino acids. The V end was cut by 1 base, the J end by 0 bases, with 12 bases between. Germline-derived CDR1 and CDR2 are SNHLY and FYNNEI.

This clone occurred once. The chain has TRBV11-3 and TRBJ2-2; TRBD2 might be the D (6 bases). CDR1 is SGHNT, CDR2 YENEEA, per germline. Trimming took off 1 base at V and 2 bases at J, with 11 bases between the two ends. The CDR3 length is 16 residues. In DNA, the CDR3 is TGTGCCAGCAGCTTAGTCGCCGGACTAAACACCGGGGAGCTGTTTTTT. Its translation is CASSLVAGLNTGELFF.

The V gene is TRBV5-1, the J gene TRBJ2-1, with 8 bases that match TRBD2. The CDR3 length is 16 residues. With V trimmed by 4 bases and J by 0 bases, 6 bases remained unmatched. CDR1 and CDR2 (germline): SGHRS, YFSETQ. The CDR3 sequence: CASSETSAFSYNEQFF. CDR3 nucleotides: TGCGCCAGCAGCGAGACTAGCGCATTCTCCTACAATGAGCAGTTCTTC. The full variable domain, with the rest looked up from reference TRBV5-1 and TRBJ2-1, is KAGVTQTPRYLIKTRGQQVTLSCSPISGHRSVSWYQQTPGQGLQFLFEYFSETQRNKGNFPGRFSGRQFSNSRSEMNVSTLELGDSALYLCASSETSAFSYNEQFFGPGTRLTVL.

This chain links TRBV13 with TRBJ2-1; 8 nucleotides agree with TRBD2. V shed 3 bases and J 7 bases; nucleotides not matched to a gene: 8. Germline V gene sequence: CDR1 PRHDT, CDR2 FYEKMQ (reference sequence). The CDR3 totals 15 residues. Here the CDR3 DNA reads TGTGCCAGCAGCTTCGCCATAGCGGGGCGTAATGAGCAGTTCTTC. Protein sequence: CASSFAIAGRNEQFF.

This chain connects TRBV5-1 to TRBJ2-1; D gene uncertain. The germline V gene encodes CDR1 SGHRS and CDR2 YFSETQ. The CDR3 runs 14 residues. V lost 0 bases to trimming and J lost 7 bases, with 11 bases between them. CDR3 in DNA: TGCGCCAGCAGCTTGGCGGTAGTTCGGAATGAGCAGTTCTTC. Protein product: CASSLAVVRNEQFF.

The chain recombines TRBV7-9 with TRBJ1-2; a possible D gene is TRBD1 (6 bases). Germline V gene sequence: CDR1 SEHNR, CDR2 FQNEAQ (reference sequence). The V gene lost 1 base and the J gene lost 7 bases, with 19 bases spanning the gap. The CDR3 sequence is 16 residues long. CDR3 DNA sequence: TGTGCCAGCAGCTTAGGCCGACTACGAGACAGGTCTGGCTACACCTTC. It yields the protein CASSLGRLRDRSGYTF.

The count of this clone is one. The chain carries TRBV11-2 and TRBJ2-2; D unclear. Trimming took off 0 bases at V and 1 base at J, with 6 bases between the two ends. Germline values: CDR1 SGHAT, CDR2 FQNNGV. The CDR3 runs to 15 residues. The CDR3 protein is CASSLERMNTGELFF. In nucleotides, the CDR3 is TGTGCCAGCAGCTTAGAGAGAATGAACACCGGGGAGCTGTTTTTT.

The chain links TRBV19 to TRBJ1-2, with 7 bases identical to TRBD1. The germline CDR1 and CDR2 sequences are LNHDA and SQIVND (reference sequence). This CDR3 is built from 17 residues. The junction had 14 bases not matched to a gene; V was cut back by 1 base and J by 6 bases. CDR3 DNA sequence: TGTGCCAGTAGTATAGGAAGGACAGGATCGGGTACGAATGGCTACACCTTC. It specifies CASSIGRTGSGTNGYTF.

The rearrangement uses TRBV7-2 and TRBJ2-3, with D possibly being TRBD2 (5 bases). Germline V lookup: CDR1 SGHTA, CDR2 FQGNSA. The CDR3 totals 15 residues. With 5 bases removed from V and 0 bases from J, the gap between germline ends came to 12 bases. The CDR3 nucleotides are TGTGCCAGCAGCCAAAGGCGGGTCAGCACAGATACGCAGTATTTT. As protein: CASSQRRVSTDTQYF.

This clone occurred a few times. The chain's CDR3 is CASRAAGTDSYEQYF. The CDR3 coding sequence is TGCGCCAGCAGAGCGGCCGGGACAGATTCCTACGAGCAGTACTTC. The rearrangement uses TRBV5-1 and TRBJ2-7; 7 bases map to TRBD1. Losses at the gene ends were 5 bases for V and 1 base for J; bases not matched to a gene: 9. From germline, CDR1 is SGHRS and CDR2 YFSETQ. The CDR3 spans 15 residues.

Remarks on this clone: Mismatch with germline at one junction end may stem from a read error. The rearrangement uses TRBV7-9 and TRBJ1-5; possible D gene TRBD1, 5 bases. The length of the CDR3 is 12 residues. The germline gives CDR1 SEHNR, CDR2 FQNEAQ (reference sequence). CDR3 region: CSSSSTQGAQHF. The DNA of the CDR3 is TGTTCCAGCAGCTCTACCCAAGGGGCCCAGCATTTT.

Comment on this clone: One end of the junction does not line up with germline, which may come from a read error. V is TRBV19 and J is TRBJ1-2, with TRBD1 identical over 10 bases. The germline V gene has CDR1 LNHDA and CDR2 SQIVND (reference sequence). The CDR3 covers 16 residues. In DNA, the CDR3 is TGTGCCAGTAGTGTGGTCTTATCAGGGACAGGGGAAGGCTGCACCTTC. Its translation: CASSVVLSGTGEGCTF.

This clone has just one count. The V and J genes are TRBV11-3 and TRBJ2-5, with TRBD1 matching over 8 bases. The CDR3 covers 16 residues. Trimming took 5 bases from V and 4 from J; bases not matched to a gene: 12. Germline lookup yields CDR1 SGHNT and CDR2 YENEEA. CDR3 sequence: CASSPRSGTGRETQYF. CDR3 DNA: TGTGCCAGCAGCCCGAGATCAGGGACAGGTAGAGAGACCCAGTACTTC.

This clone was seen more than once but under ten times. This chain connects TRBV27 to TRBJ2-2, with TRBD2 matching over 8 bases. This CDR3 comprises 16 residues. Trimming removed 5 bases from V and 0 bases from J; junction bases left unmatched: 5. Looked up from germline, CDR1 is MNHEY and CDR2 is SMNVEV (reference sequence). In DNA form, the CDR3 reads TGTGCCAGCAGTCCGTGGACTAGCCCGAACACCGGGGAGCTGTTTTTT. This sequence encodes CASSPWTSPNTGELFF.

This clone has a handful of counts. The chain employs TRBV10-2 and TRBJ2-2; no reliable D call. The V gene's germline CDR1 is WSHSY and CDR2 SAAADI. The V end lost 8 bases, the J end lost 5 bases, and 12 bases lay between the germline ends. The CDR3 has 13 amino acids. The CDR3: CASDARVTGELFF. The CDR3 nucleotides are TGCGCCAGCGATGCTAGAGTAACCGGGGAGCTGTTTTTT.

The chain recombines TRBV6-5 with TRBJ1-5; D is unclear. V lost 5 bases to trimming and J lost 4 bases, with 9 bases between them. This CDR3 has 13 residues. The germline CDR1 and CDR2 sequences are MNHEY and SVGAGI. As DNA, the CDR3 is TGTGCCAGCAGTGGCGGGTGGAATCAGCCCCAGCATTTT. It yields the protein CASSGGWNQPQHF.

Written as DNA, the CDR3 is TGTGCCAGCAGTTTCCAGGGCTTTAACTATGGCTACACCTTC. Translation gives CASSFQGFNYGYTF. The chain combines TRBV28 with TRBJ1-2; D perhaps matches TRBD1 (5 bases). The germline V gene has CDR1 MDHEN and CDR2 SYDVKM. V gave up 3 bases and J gave up 1 base, with 9 bases separating them. This CDR3 contains 14 residues.

The CDR3 protein is CASSERQGTEAFF. In DNA form, the CDR3 reads TGTGCCAGCAGTGAACGGCAGGGGACAGAAGCTTTCTTT. The chain is built from TRBV6-1 and TRBJ1-1; D may be TRBD1 (6 bases). Germline V gene data show CDR1 as MNHNS and CDR2 as SASEGT. The CDR3 is 13 amino acids. With 2 bases removed from V and 8 bases from J, the gap between germline ends came to 12 bases.

The V call is TRBV28, the J call TRBJ2-4; no clear D. The V and J ends lost 2 bases and 7 bases respectively, with 18 bases between them. The CDR3 runs 16 residues. The germline CDR1 and CDR2 sequences are MDHEN and SYDVKM. CDR3 DNA: TGTGCCAGCAGTTTACACCAGGCCCCGCTCAGGAACATTCAGTACTTC. Protein: CASSLHQAPLRNIQYF.

The chain employs TRBV28 and TRBJ1-1; D not certain. Looked up from germline, CDR1 is MDHEN and CDR2 is SYDVKM. This CDR3 is 15 amino acids long. V lost 0 bases, J lost 1 base, and 9 bases lay in between. The CDR3 loop reads CASSLWGAGNTEAFF. The DNA for the CDR3 is TGTGCCAGCAGTTTATGGGGCGCCGGGAACACTGAAGCTTTCTTT. Full variable domain (remainder filled in from reference TRBV28 and TRBJ1-1): DVKVTQSSRYLVKRTGEKVFLECVQDMDHENMFWYRQDPGLGLRLIYFSYDVKMKEKGDIPEGYSVSREKKERFSLILESASTNQTSMYLCASSLWGAGNTEAFFGQGTRLTVV.

Notes on this clone: The sample carries other DNA sequences with the same CDR3. The chain uses TRBV29-1 and TRBJ1-2; 7 bases line up with TRBD1. The V gene's germline CDR1 is SQVTM and CDR2 ANQGSEA. CDR3 size: 12 residues. The V gene end was trimmed by 6 bases and the J gene end by 4 bases; junction bases not matched to a gene: 5. This CDR3 is CSVATGLYGYTF. As DNA, the CDR3 is TGCAGCGTGGCGACAGGGCTCTATGGCTACACCTTC.

The rearrangement links TRBV11-2 to TRBJ2-7; 10 bases align to TRBD2. With 5 bases clipped from V and 3 bases from J, the junction kept 13 bases outside the gene matches. The germline V gene encodes CDR1 SGHAT and CDR2 FQNNGV. The CDR3 is 17 residues long. Written as DNA, the CDR3 is TGTGCCAGCAGCCACCGCCGGACTAGCGGTTCTGTCTACGAGCAGTACTTC. The encoded protein is CASSHRRTSGSVYEQYF.

This chain uses TRBV5-1 with TRBJ1-1; TRBD1 is a possible D gene (6 bases). V lost 1 base, J lost 4 bases, and 17 bases lay in between. The CDR3 loop spans 16 amino acids. Germline V gene lookup returns CDR1 SGHRS and CDR2 YFSETQ. CDR3 sequence (DNA): TGCGCCAGCAGCTTGATCCAACAGGGAACAGGCACTGAAGCTTTCTTT. Residues: CASSLIQQGTGTEAFF. The variable domain in full, completed from reference TRBV5-1 and TRBJ1-1, reads KAGVTQTPRYLIKTRGQQVTLSCSPISGHRSVSWYQQTPGQGLQFLFEYFSETQRNKGNFPGRFSGRQFSNSRSEMNVSTLELGDSALYLCASSLIQQGTGTEAFFGQGTRLTVV.